A selection of T cell receptor beta chains follows, all from one sample in a study of cytomegalovirus exposure and HLA in healthy donors. Assay: immunoSEQ multiplex PCR; the TCRdb copy retains only in-frame clones and omits some. The sample carries around 170,000 clones, roughly 78% recorded once. Material for sequencing was PBMCs. Source of these receptors: a woman in her 40s in good health and CMV-seronegative. Both conserved end residues are part of each CDR3. A D gene is named only where the DNA matches it firmly. Not every row has a clone size; where given, it reads once, few, many or a size class.

len	d_gene	abundance	v_gene	j_gene	CDR3nt	CDR3aa
11	TRBD1	-	TRBV2	TRBJ1-2	TGTGCCAGCAGTGTTGACAGGGTGAGCACCTTC	CASSVDRVSTF
15	TRBD1	-	TRBV6-5	TRBJ1-3	TGTGCCAGCAGTTACGGGACAGGGTTCGGAAACACCATATATTTT	CASSYGTGFGNTIYF
19	TRBD1	-	TRBV5-6	TRBJ2-2	TGTGCCAGCAAACCCGAAATCCGGGACAGGGGGCGAAGCACCGGGGAGCTGTTTTTT	CASKPEIRDRGRSTGELFF
14	-	-	TRBV5-1	TRBJ1-6	TGCGCCAGCAGCTTCGGGGGGCTGAATTCACCCCTCCACTTT	CASSFGGLNSPLHF
15	TRBD1	-	TRBV15	TRBJ1-2	TGTGCCACCAGCAGAGACAGGGGGCAGGGAAATGGCTACACCTTC	CATSRDRGQGNGYTF
15	TRBD2	-	TRBV6-5	TRBJ2-6	TGTGCCAGCACTCGGGGGGGGATGAGGGCCAACGTCCTGACTTTC	CASTRGGMRANVLTF
13	TRBD1	once	TRBV11-2	TRBJ2-7	TGTGCCAGCAGCTTGATCAGGGGGTACGAGCAGTACTTC	CASSLIRGYEQYF
14	TRBD1	-	TRBV18	TRBJ1-5	TGTGCCAGCTCACTTGGGCAGGGGGGCCAGCCCCAGCATTTT	CASSLGQGGQPQHF
16	-	few	TRBV4-1	TRBJ1-4	TGCGCCAGCAGCCAAGTTCCTGGGGGCCGCCCTAAAAAACTGTTTTTT	CASSQVPGGRPKKLFF
13	-	-	TRBV6-4	TRBJ1-1	TGTGCCAGCAGTGTAGGGGTGAACACTGAAGCTTTCTTT	CASSVGVNTEAFF
14	-	-	TRBV4-2	TRBJ1-6	TGTGCCAGCAGCCAAGAGAGCCTCAATTCACCCCTCCACTTT	CASSQESLNSPLHF
15	-	-	TRBV5-1	TRBJ1-1	TGCGCCAGCAGCCGAGGGAGGATCATGAACACTGAAGCTTTCTTT	CASSRGRIMNTEAFF
13	TRBD1	-	TRBV27	TRBJ1-2	TGTGCCAGCAGTCCCGACAGGGTCAATGGCTACACCTTC	CASSPDRVNGYTF
14	-	-	TRBV7-9	TRBJ2-5	TGTGCCAGCAGCTTAGGGGAGTACCAAGAGACCCAGTACTTC	CASSLGEYQETQYF
11	-	-	TRBV11-1	TRBJ1-2	TGTGCCAGCTCCGGGGGGTATGGCTACACCTTC	CASSGGYGYTF
16	TRBD1	-	TRBV5-1	TRBJ2-2	TGCGCCAGTACACCCATCCCCACAGGGGGCACCGGGGAGCTGTTTTTT	CASTPIPTGGTGELFF
17	TRBD2	-	TRBV7-9	TRBJ2-3	TGTGCCAGCAGCTTAGGGGGACTAGCGGGAAGCACAGATACGCAGTATTTT	CASSLGGLAGSTDTQYF
15	-	-	TRBV5-1	TRBJ1-4	TGCGCCAGCAGCTTGGGGCCAGGCACGAATGAAAAACTGTTTTTT	CASSLGPGTNEKLFF
15	TRBD2	-	TRBV7-2	TRBJ2-7	TGTGCCAGCAGCGCGGGACTAGCGCCTACCTACGAGCAGTACTTC	CASSAGLAPTYEQYF
12	-	-	TRBV29-1	TRBJ1-1	TGCAGCGTTGAAGGAATGAGGACTGAAGCTTTCTTT	CSVEGMRTEAFF
11	TRBD1	-	TRBV20-1	TRBJ1-2	TGCACCGGGGGACAGGGGTATGGCTACACCTTC	CTGGQGYGYTF
16	-	once	TRBV19	TRBJ1-5	TGTGCCAGTAGTATTGTCGCCAATTCGGTCAATCAGCCCCAGCATTTT	CASSIVANSVNQPQHF
15	-	once	TRBV11-3	TRBJ1-6	TGTGCCAGCAGCCCCGGAGGCCTCGGTAATTCACCCCTCCACTTT	CASSPGGLGNSPLHF
15	-	-	TRBV19	TRBJ2-1	TGTGCCAGTAATCTACAGGGTCAGAATCGGAATGAGCAGTTCTTC	CASNLQGQNRNEQFF
16	TRBD2	-	TRBV11-2	TRBJ2-5	TGTGCCAGCAGCTCTACGTTAGCGGGGGGGCAGGAGACCCAGTACTTC	CASSSTLAGGQETQYF
14	TRBD1	-	TRBV19	TRBJ1-6	TGTGCCAGTAGTCCCGACAGGGGTAATTCACCCCTCCACTTT	CASSPDRGNSPLHF
14	-	-	TRBV27	TRBJ2-3	TGTGCCAGCAGTGCAGTCCGTTCCATGGATACGCAGTATTTT	CASSAVRSMDTQYF
16	-	-	TRBV6-1	TRBJ1-1	TGTGCCAGCAGTGAAGCGCCGATCAGGGTTAGCACTGAAGCTTTCTTT	CASSEAPIRVSTEAFF
15	TRBD1	once	TRBV28	TRBJ1-6	TGTGCCAGCAGTACGACAGGGGGAGCAGGATCACCCCTCCACTTT	CASSTTGGAGSPLHF
15	-	once	TRBV5-1	TRBJ2-5	TGCGCCAGCGTGTTCAACACAGGGCGCGAAGAGACCCAGTACTTC	CASVFNTGREETQYF
12	-	-	TRBV11-2	TRBJ1-2	TGTGCCAGCAGCTTCAGGGATTCGGGCTACACCTTC	CASSFRDSGYTF
15	-	few	TRBV9	TRBJ2-7	TGTGCCAGCAGCGCCTACGGGGGCGGGAGCGACGAGCAGTACTTC	CASSAYGGGSDEQYF
13	-	many	TRBV4-1	TRBJ1-2	TGCGCCAGCAGGCCAGGGTTTAACTATGGCTACACCTTC	CASRPGFNYGYTF
14	TRBD1	-	TRBV11-2	TRBJ2-1	TGTGCCAGCAGACAGGGGTGGGGTAACAATGAGCAGTTCTTC	CASRQGWGNNEQFF
15	TRBD1	-	TRBV10-3	TRBJ1-2	TGTGCCACCCGGACAGGAACAAGCAATAACTATGGCTACACCTTC	CATRTGTSNNYGYTF
15	TRBD1	few	TRBV2	TRBJ1-3	TGTGCCAGCAGGGGAGCAGGGGGCCTTGGAAACACCATATATTTT	CASRGAGGLGNTIYF
17	-	-	TRBV4-2	TRBJ2-4	TGTGCCAGCAGCCAAGAGTATCGAGGTAGCGGCTCAGCTCTTCAGTACTTC	CASSQEYRGSGSALQYF
16	TRBD1	-	TRBV5-1	TRBJ2-1	TGCGCCAGCAGCTTGGACGTTACAGGGGTAGGCAATGAGCAGTTCTTC	CASSLDVTGVGNEQFF
13	-	-	TRBV11-3	TRBJ2-3	TGTGCCAGCGGAGGACTTTCCACAGATACGCAGTATTTT	CASGGLSTDTQYF
14	TRBD1	few	TRBV27	TRBJ1-1	TGTGCCAGCCGACCCCCGGGACAGGCAAAAGAAGCTTTCTTT	CASRPPGQAKEAFF
13	-	-	TRBV5-1	TRBJ2-5	TGCGCCAGCAGCTTGGATAGCGCGGAGACCCAGTACTTC	CASSLDSAETQYF
15	-	-	TRBV7-8	TRBJ1-5	TGTGCCAGCAGCTTACGCAGGGATAGCAATCAGCCCCAGCATTTT	CASSLRRDSNQPQHF
16	TRBD1	-	TRBV5-4	TRBJ1-3	TGTGCCAGCAGCCCTGGACAGGGGGCGCAAGGAAACACCATATATTTT	CASSPGQGAQGNTIYF
13	TRBD1	-	TRBV2	TRBJ2-7	TGTGCCAGCAGCGGGACAGGGGTCCTCGAGCAGTACTTC	CASSGTGVLEQYF
14	-	-	TRBV28	TRBJ1-5	TGTGCCAGCAGTTTATTGTCAGGGAATCCGGCCCAGCATTTT	CASSLLSGNPAQHF
16	TRBD1	-	TRBV11-3	TRBJ2-1	TGTGCCAGCAGCTCCAGAAGGGACAGAGACTACAATGAGCAGTTCTTC	CASSSRRDRDYNEQFF
18	-	-	TRBV15	TRBJ1-1	TGTGCCACCAGCAGAGTATTTTTTGGCTACAGGACGAACACTGAAGCTTTCTTT	CATSRVFFGYRTNTEAFF
18	TRBD2	-	TRBV7-2	TRBJ2-5	TGTGCCAGCAGCCTACGGACTAGCGGGCTGATCCGGGGGGAGACCCAGTACTTC	CASSLRTSGLIRGETQYF
14	TRBD1	-	TRBV5-4	TRBJ1-4	TGTGCCAGCAGCGGAACCGGGACAGGGGAAAAACTGTTTTTT	CASSGTGTGEKLFF
13	-	once	TRBV13	TRBJ2-7	TGTGCCAGCAGCTTTGGGCAGCCCTACGAGCAGTACTTC	CASSFGQPYEQYF
16	TRBD2	-	TRBV6-1	TRBJ2-1	TGTGCCAGCAGTGCCCAGGGACTAGCGGGGGGGGTGGAGCAGTTCTTC	CASSAQGLAGGVEQFF
16	-	-	TRBV9	TRBJ1-4	TGTGCCAGCAGCCCCTCGGGGAGGCAGGGTAATGAAAAACTGTTTTTT	CASSPSGRQGNEKLFF
12	TRBD1	-	TRBV2	TRBJ2-7	TGTGCCTGCCGTCCCAGGGGGTACGAGCAGTACTTC	CACRPRGYEQYF
16	TRBD1	-	TRBV28	TRBJ1-1	TGTGCCAGCAGCCCTGGGACAGGGGGCGTAGGCACTGAAGCTTTCTTT	CASSPGTGGVGTEAFF
16	-	-	TRBV9	TRBJ2-3	TGTGCCAGCAGCGCCCAGGGGCTCCTTAGCACAGATACGCAGTATTTT	CASSAQGLLSTDTQYF